Listed below are T cell receptor beta chains from one sample, sequenced in a study of blood T cell repertoires in COVID-19. Measured with immunoSEQ multiplex PCR; TCRdb has only the in-frame clones, and not every one. The table includes under 450,000 clones, around 88% detected once. The specimen was peripheral blood. The origin of the receptors is a woman in her forties or fifties with COVID-19, enrolled during active disease. CDR3s include the opening cysteine and the closing phenylalanine or tryptophan. The order of the fields is J gene, D gene, CDR3 length, V gene, clone size, CDR3 protein, CDR3 DNA. A D gene is named only where the DNA matches it firmly. Where a row states a size, it is once, few, many or the class of an expanded clone; other rows omit it.

TRBJ2-3	TRBD1	13	TRBV28	few	CASHDRGTDTQYF	TGTGCCAGCCACGACAGGGGCACAGATACGCAGTATTTT
TRBJ1-2	TRBD1	16	TRBV2	-	CANYLLDRARAYGYTF	TGTGCCAACTACTTATTGGACAGGGCCAGAGCCTATGGCTACACCTTC
TRBJ1-1	-	15	TRBV6-1	-	CASSEERVMNTEAFF	TGTGCCAGCAGTGAAGAGCGGGTAATGAACACTGAAGCTTTCTTT
TRBJ1-6	-	16	TRBV19	few	CASSIGLSSYNSPLHF	TGTGCCAGTAGTATAGGCTTGAGCTCCTATAATTCACCCCTCCACTTT
TRBJ2-7	-	11	TRBV12-3/TRBV12-4	-	CASSSIYEQYF	TGTGCCAGCAGTTCCATCTACGAGCAGTACTTC
TRBJ1-2	-	12	TRBV30	-	CAWSGTEGSHTF	TGTGCCTGGAGTGGTACGGAGGGTTCCCACACCTTC
TRBJ2-1	-	14	TRBV5-1	-	CASSFRDFYNEQFF	TGCGCCAGCAGCTTCCGGGACTTCTACAATGAGCAGTTCTTC
TRBJ1-3	-	15	TRBV3-1/TRBV3-2	-	CASSRRGGPGNTIYF	TGTGCCAGCAGCCGCAGGGGTGGTCCTGGAAACACCATATATTTT
TRBJ2-7	TRBD2	14	TRBV27	-	CASSPQRGPYEQYF	TGTGCCAGCAGTCCCCAGCGGGGGCCGTACGAGCAGTACTTC
TRBJ1-4	-	14	TRBV5-1	-	CASSLERGNEKLFF	TGCGCCAGCAGCTTGGAGCGAGGAAATGAAAAACTGTTTTTT
TRBJ1-5	-	14	TRBV9	-	CASSVEDGNQPQHF	TGTGCCAGCAGCGTAGAAGACGGGAATCAGCCCCAGCATTTT
TRBJ2-7	TRBD2	15	TRBV4-2	-	CASSQVYPREGEQYF	TGTGCCAGCAGCCAAGTTTACCCCAGGGAGGGCGAGCAGTACTTC
TRBJ2-1	-	15	TRBV2	-	CASSRQIYSYNEQFF	TGTGCCAGCAGTAGACAGATCTACTCCTACAATGAGCAGTTCTTC
TRBJ1-2	-	14	TRBV21-1	-	CASSKARSLYGYTF	TGTGCCAGCAGCAAAGCTAGGAGCCTCTATGGCTACACCTTC
TRBJ1-5	-	14	TRBV2	-	CASSDPRRNQPQHF	TGTGCCAGCAGTGATCCGAGGAGGAATCAGCCCCAGCATTTT
TRBJ2-1	TRBD2	15	TRBV5-1	-	CASNPRGGSYNEQFF	TGCGCCAGCAACCCCCGGGGGGGCTCCTACAATGAGCAGTTCTTC
TRBJ2-1	TRBD2	18	TRBV4-1	-	CASSQGLLAGGENNEQFF	TGCGCCAGCAGCCAAGGACTTTTAGCGGGGGGGGAGAACAATGAGCAGTTCTTC
TRBJ2-1	TRBD2	16	TRBV9	-	CASSFITSGNDNEQFF	TGTGCCAGCAGCTTTATCACTAGCGGAAATGACAATGAGCAGTTCTTC
TRBJ1-5	-	15	TRBV5-1	-	CASSLAGGASQPQHF	TGCGCCAGCAGCTTGGCCGGGGGGGCGAGTCAGCCCCAGCATTTT
TRBJ2-6	-	14	TRBV19	-	CASSMQGGANVLTF	TGTGCCAGTAGTATGCAGGGTGGGGCCAACGTCCTGACTTTC
TRBJ1-6	-	12	TRBV12-5	-	CASGLNNSPLHF	TGTGCTAGTGGACTCAATAATTCACCCCTCCACTTT
TRBJ2-1	TRBD2	21	TRBV24-1	-	CATSDPTRQAGGETPYNEQFF	TGTGCCACCAGTGACCCGACGAGACAAGCGGGGGGGGAAACTCCCTACAATGAGCAGTTCTTC
TRBJ2-7	TRBD2	20	TRBV5-1	-	CASSLAGTSGGPRSSYEQYF	TGCGCCAGCAGCTTGGCGGGGACTAGCGGGGGCCCCAGGAGCTCCTACGAGCAGTACTTC
TRBJ2-7	TRBD2	15	TRBV18	few	CASSQGTSGLYEQYF	TGTGCCAGCTCACAAGGGACTAGCGGTTTGTACGAGCAGTACTTC
TRBJ1-3	-	13	TRBV12-3/TRBV12-4	-	CASKPDSGNTIYF	TGTGCCAGCAAACCCGACAGCGGAAACACCATATATTTT
TRBJ1-5	TRBD1	15	TRBV4-1	-	CASSPGQPGNQPQHF	TGCGCCAGCAGCCCGGGACAGCCGGGCAATCAGCCCCAGCATTTT
TRBJ2-1	-	12	TRBV27	-	CASSLSGGEQFF	TGTGCCAGCAGTTTATCCGGCGGTGAGCAGTTCTTC
TRBJ2-3	TRBD2	17	TRBV27	-	CASSRYFERGRTDTQYF	TGTGCCAGCAGCCGCTACTTCGAGCGGGGGAGGACAGATACGCAGTATTTT
TRBJ2-4	TRBD2	19	TRBV5-1	-	CASSLLASGGAGETNIQYF	TGCGCCAGCAGCTTGTTAGCTAGCGGGGGGGCCGGTGAAACAAACATTCAGTACTTC
TRBJ2-3	TRBD1	15	TRBV6-5	-	CASRSGQIDTDTQYF	TGTGCCAGCAGGTCGGGACAGATAGACACAGATACGCAGTATTTT